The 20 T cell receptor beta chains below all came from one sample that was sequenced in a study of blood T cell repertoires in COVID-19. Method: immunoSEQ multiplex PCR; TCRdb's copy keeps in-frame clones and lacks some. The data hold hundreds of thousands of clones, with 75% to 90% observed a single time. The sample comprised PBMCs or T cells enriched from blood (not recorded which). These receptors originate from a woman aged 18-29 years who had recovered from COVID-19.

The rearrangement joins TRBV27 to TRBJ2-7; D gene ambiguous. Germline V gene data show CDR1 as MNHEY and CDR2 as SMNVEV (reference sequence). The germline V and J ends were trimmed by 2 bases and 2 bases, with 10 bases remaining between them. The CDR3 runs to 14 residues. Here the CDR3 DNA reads TGTGCCAGCAGTTTAAACGCAGAAACCTACGAGCAGTACTTC. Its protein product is CASSLNAETYEQYF.

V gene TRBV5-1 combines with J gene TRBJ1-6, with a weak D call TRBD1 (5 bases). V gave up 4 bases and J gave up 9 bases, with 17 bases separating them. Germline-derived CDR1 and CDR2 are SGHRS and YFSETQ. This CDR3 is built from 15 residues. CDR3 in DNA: TGCGCCAGCAGCCTTGACAGCCCGATTCTTTCACCCCTCCACTTT. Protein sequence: CASSLDSPILSPLHF.

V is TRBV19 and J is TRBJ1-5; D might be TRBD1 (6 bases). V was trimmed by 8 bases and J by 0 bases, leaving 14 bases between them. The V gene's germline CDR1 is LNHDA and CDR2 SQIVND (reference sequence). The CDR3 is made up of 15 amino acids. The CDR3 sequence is CASEDSLYSNQPQHF. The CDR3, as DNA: TGTGCCAGTGAGGACAGTCTATATAGCAATCAGCCCCAGCATTTT.

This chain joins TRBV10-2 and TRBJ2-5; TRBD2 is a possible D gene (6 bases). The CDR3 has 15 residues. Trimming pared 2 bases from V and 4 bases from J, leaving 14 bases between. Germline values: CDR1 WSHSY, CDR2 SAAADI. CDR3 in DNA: TGCGCCAGCAGTGAGACCGGGGGAGTGGGAGAGACCCAGTACTTC. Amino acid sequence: CASSETGGVGETQYF.

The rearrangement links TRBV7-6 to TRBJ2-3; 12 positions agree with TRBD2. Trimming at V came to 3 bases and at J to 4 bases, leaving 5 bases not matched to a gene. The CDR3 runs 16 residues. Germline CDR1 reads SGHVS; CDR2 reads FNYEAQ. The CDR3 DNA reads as TGTGCCAGCAGCTTTTCTAGCGGGGGGGCTGCAGATACGCAGTATTTT. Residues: CASSFSSGGAADTQYF. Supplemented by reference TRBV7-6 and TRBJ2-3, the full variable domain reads GAGVSQSPRYKVTKRGQDVALRCDPISGHVSLYWYRQALGQGPEFLTYFNYEAQQDKSGLPNDRFSAERPEGSISTLTIQRTEQRDSAMYRCASSFSSGGAADTQYFGPGTRLTVL.

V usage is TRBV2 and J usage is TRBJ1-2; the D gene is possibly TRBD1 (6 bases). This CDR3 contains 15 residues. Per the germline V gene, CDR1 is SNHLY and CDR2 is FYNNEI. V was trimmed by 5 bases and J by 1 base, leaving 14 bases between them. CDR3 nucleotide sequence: TGTGCCAGCAGTCCTACAGGGCTGGATAACTATGGCTACACCTTC. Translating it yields CASSPTGLDNYGYTF.

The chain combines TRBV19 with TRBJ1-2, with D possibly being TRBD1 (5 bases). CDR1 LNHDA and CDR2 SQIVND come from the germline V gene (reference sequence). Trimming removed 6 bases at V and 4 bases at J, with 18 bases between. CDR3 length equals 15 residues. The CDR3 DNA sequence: TGTGCCAGTAGCCCCGTCGGGGGGATCGGCTATGGCTACACCTTC. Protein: CASSPVGGIGYGYTF.

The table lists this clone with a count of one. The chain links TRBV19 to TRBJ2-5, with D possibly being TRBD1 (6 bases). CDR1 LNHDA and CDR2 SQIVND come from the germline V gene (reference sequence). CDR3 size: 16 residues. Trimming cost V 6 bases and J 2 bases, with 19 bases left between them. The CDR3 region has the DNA TGTGCCAGTAGCCCCCAGGGGACCGGGCGACAAGAGACCCAGTACTTC. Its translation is CASSPQGTGRQETQYF.

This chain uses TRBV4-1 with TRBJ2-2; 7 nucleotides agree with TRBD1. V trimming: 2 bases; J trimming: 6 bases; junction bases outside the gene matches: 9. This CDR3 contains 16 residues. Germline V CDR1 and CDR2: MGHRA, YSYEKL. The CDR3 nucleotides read TGCGCCAGCAGCCAAATAGGGGGCGATAGGTCCGGGGAGCTGTTTTTT. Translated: CASSQIGGDRSGELFF.

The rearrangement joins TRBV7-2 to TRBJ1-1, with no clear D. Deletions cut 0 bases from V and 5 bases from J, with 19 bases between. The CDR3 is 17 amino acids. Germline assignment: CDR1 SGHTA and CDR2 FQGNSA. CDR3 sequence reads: CASSLAPMMSGRTEAFF. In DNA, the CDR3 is TGTGCCAGCAGCTTAGCGCCTATGATGTCGGGGAGGACTGAAGCTTTCTTT.

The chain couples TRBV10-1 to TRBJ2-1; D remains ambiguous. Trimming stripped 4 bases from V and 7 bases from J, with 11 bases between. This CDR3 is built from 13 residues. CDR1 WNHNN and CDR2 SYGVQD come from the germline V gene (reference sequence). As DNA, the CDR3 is TGCGCCAGCAGTGGGGCCTTTGGGAATGAGCAGTTCTTC. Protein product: CASSGAFGNEQFF.

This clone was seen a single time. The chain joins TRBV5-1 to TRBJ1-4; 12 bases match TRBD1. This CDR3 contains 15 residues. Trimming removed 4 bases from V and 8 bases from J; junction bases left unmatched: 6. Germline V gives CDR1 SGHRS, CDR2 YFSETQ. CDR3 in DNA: TGCGCCAGCAGCCCATCCGGGACAGGGGGCGAAAAACTGTTTTTT. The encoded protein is CASSPSGTGGEKLFF.

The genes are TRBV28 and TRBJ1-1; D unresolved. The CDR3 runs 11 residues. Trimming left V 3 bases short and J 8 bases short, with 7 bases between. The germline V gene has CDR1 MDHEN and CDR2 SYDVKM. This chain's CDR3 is CASSLNWEAFF. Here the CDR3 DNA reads TGTGCCAGCAGTTTGAACTGGGAAGCTTTCTTT.

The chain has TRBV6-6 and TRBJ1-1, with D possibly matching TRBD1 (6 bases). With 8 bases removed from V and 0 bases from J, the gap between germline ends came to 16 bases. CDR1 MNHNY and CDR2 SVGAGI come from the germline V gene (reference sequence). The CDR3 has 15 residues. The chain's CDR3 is CASHHGRGVNTEAFF. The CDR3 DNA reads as TGTGCCAGCCATCACGGGAGGGGGGTGAACACTGAAGCTTTCTTT.

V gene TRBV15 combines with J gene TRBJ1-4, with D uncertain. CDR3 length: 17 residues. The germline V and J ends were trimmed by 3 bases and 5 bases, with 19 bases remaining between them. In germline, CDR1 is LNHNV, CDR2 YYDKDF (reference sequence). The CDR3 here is CATSRERPGKSNEKLFF. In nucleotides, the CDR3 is TGTGCCACCAGCAGGGAACGTCCGGGAAAATCCAATGAAAAACTGTTTTTT.

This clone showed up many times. CDR3 sequence reads: CASSESNRGNTEAFF. DNA of the CDR3: TGCGCCAGCAGTGAGTCGAACAGGGGGAACACTGAAGCTTTCTTT. The chain combines TRBV10-1 with TRBJ1-1; 7 bases align to TRBD1. The V gene's germline CDR1 is WNHNN and CDR2 SYGVQD (reference sequence). The CDR3 runs to 15 residues. V shed 0 bases and J 1 base; nucleotides not matched to a gene: 2.

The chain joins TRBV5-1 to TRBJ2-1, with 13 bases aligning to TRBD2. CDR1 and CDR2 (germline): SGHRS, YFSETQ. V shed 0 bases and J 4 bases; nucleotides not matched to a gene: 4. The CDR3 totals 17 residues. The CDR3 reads CASSLGLAGGKYNEQFF. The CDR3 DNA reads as TGCGCCAGCAGCTTGGGACTAGCGGGGGGAAAATACAATGAGCAGTTCTTC.

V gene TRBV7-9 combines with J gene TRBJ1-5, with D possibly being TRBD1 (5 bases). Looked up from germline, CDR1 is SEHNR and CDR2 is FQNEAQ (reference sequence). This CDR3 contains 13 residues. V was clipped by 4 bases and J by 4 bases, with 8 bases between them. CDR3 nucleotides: TGTGCCAGCAGCTCCCAGGGTAATCAGCCCCAGCATTTT. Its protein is CASSSQGNQPQHF.

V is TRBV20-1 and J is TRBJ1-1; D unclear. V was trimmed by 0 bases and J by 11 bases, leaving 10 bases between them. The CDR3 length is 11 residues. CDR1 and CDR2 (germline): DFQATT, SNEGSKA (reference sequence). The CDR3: CSARDIVRAFF. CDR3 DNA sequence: TGCAGTGCTAGAGACATCGTGAGGGCTTTCTTT.

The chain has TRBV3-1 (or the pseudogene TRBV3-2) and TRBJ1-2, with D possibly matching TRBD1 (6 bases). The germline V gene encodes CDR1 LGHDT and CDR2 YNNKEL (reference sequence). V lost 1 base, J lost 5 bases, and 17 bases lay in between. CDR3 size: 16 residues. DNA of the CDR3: TGTGCCAGCAGCCAAGTAGGGGGAGCCCCCCTTTATGGCTACACCTTC. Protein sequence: CASSQVGGAPLYGYTF.